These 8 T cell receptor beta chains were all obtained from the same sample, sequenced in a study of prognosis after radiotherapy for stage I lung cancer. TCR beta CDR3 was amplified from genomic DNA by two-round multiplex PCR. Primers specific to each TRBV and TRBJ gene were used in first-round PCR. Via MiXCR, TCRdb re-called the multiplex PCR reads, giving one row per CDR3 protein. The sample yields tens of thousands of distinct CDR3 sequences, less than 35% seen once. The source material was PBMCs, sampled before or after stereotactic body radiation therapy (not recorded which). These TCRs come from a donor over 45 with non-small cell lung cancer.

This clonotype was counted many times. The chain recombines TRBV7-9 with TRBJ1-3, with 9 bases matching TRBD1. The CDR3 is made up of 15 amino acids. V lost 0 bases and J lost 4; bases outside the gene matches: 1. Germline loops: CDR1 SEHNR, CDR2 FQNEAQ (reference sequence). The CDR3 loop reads CASSLAGTGGNTIYF. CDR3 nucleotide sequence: TGTGCCAGCAGCTTAGCGGGGACAGGGGGAAACACCATATATTTT.

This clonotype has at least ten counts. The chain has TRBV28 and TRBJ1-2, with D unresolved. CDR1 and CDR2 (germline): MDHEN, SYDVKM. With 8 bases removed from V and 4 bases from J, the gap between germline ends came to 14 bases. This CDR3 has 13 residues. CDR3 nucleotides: TGTGCCAGCGTCGCGGGCTCGGGCTATGGCTACACCTTC. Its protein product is CASVAGSGYGYTF.

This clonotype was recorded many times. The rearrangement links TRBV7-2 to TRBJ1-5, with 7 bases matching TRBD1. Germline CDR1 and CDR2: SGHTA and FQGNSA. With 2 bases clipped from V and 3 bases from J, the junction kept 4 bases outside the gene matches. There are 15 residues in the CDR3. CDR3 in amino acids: CASSLWRGPNQPQHF. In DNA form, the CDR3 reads TGTGCCAGCAGCTTATGGAGGGGGCCCAATCAGCCCCAGCATTTT.

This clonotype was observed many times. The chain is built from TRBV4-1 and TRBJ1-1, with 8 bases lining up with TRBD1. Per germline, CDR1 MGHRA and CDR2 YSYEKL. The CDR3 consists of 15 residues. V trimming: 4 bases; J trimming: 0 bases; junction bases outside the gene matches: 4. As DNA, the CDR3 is TGCGCCAGCAGCCCAGGGGGCAGTATGAACACTGAAGCTTTCTTT. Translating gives CASSPGGSMNTEAFF.

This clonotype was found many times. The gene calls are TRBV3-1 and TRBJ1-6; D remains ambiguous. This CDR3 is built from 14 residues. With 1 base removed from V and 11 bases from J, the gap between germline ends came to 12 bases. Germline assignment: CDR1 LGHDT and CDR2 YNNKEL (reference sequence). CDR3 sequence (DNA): TGTGCCAGCAGCCAAGGGGAGACGAGGACACCCCTCCACTTT. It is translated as CASSQGETRTPLHF.

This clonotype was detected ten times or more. CDR3 in DNA: TGTGCCAGTAGCTTGACTAGCGGGACCCTCCACGGGACCCAGTACTTC. Amino acid sequence: CASSLTSGTLHGTQYF. The chain employs TRBV19 and TRBJ2-5; TRBD2 matches at 11 bases. Looked up from germline, CDR1 is LNHDA and CDR2 is SQIVND (reference sequence). The V segment lost 6 bases and the J segment 7 bases; nucleotides outside the gene matches: 13. This CDR3 is built from 16 residues.

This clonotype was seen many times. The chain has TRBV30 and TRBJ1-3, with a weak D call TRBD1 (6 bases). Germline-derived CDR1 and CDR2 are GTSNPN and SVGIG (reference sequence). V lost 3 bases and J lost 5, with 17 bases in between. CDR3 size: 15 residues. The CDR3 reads CAWRATGTPRNTIYF. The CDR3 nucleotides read TGTGCCTGGAGAGCGACCGGGACACCGCGAAACACCATATATTTT.

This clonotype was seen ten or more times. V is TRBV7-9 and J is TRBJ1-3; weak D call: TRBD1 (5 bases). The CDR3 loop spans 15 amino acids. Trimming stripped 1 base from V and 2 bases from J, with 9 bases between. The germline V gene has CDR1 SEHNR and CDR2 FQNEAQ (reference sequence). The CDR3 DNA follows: TGTGCCAGCAGCTTAGGGGGGGTCACTGGAAACACCATATATTTT. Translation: CASSLGGVTGNTIYF.